The next 16 T cell receptor beta chains were all read from a single sample in a study of shared T cell receptors in the human thymus (TCRdb year 2021). Library preparation used the immunoSEQ multiplex PCR assay. Held by TCRdb, this immuneACCESS table contains in-frame sequences only and omits some clones. Under half of the omission traces to an unresolved V gene where checked; the cause of the rest is unknown. Here the sample has more than 550,000 clones; 70% to 90% occur a single time. Roughly 0.01% of the sample comes from the top ten. The same specimen was also included in a second study, on human thymus T cells.

The sequencing sample was made of thymocytes. The receptors were gathered from a girl under two years old with a congenital heart defect. Donor details come from another sample of the same person, matched by shared clones.

Of note for this clone: The same CDR3 also results from other DNA sequences found in this sample. The V call is TRBV19, the J call TRBJ1-6; 8 bases align to TRBD1. Germline CDR1 LNHDA, CDR2 SQIVND (reference sequence). This CDR3 spans 13 amino acids. The trim removed 7 bases at V and 7 bases at J, leaving 3 bases unmatched. Here the CDR3 DNA reads TGTGCCAGTACTGACAGGGGAAATTCACCCCTCCACTTT. Encoded protein: CASTDRGNSPLHF.

The chain carries TRBV18 and TRBJ1-4, with D perhaps matching TRBD1 (5 bases). The CDR3 covers 14 residues. Germline V CDR1 and CDR2: KGHSH, LQKENI. V dropped 3 bases and J dropped 4 bases, with 9 bases sitting between them. DNA of the CDR3: TGTGCCAGCTCACCCCGGGACTTTAATGAAAAACTGTTTTTT. Translation: CASSPRDFNEKLFF.

The chain has TRBV4-1 and TRBJ1-1; D is unresolved. Trimming pared 0 bases from V and 3 bases from J, leaving 5 bases between. This CDR3 comprises 13 residues. CDR1 MGHRA and CDR2 YSYEKL come from the germline V gene. The DNA for the CDR3 is TGCGCCAGCAGCCAAGACCCGGACACTGAAGCTTTCTTT. Translated: CASSQDPDTEAFF.

This clone was detected once. The genes are TRBV14 and TRBJ1-1; D may be TRBD1 (5 bases). CDR1 SGHDN and CDR2 FVKESK come from the germline V gene. V was cut by 3 bases and J by 4 bases, with 12 bases left in between. This CDR3 region has 14 residues. CDR3 DNA sequence: TGTGCCAGCAGCCAGGCACAGGTCTTCACTGAAGCTTTCTTT. This gives the protein CASSQAQVFTEAFF.

The chain is built from TRBV6-6 and TRBJ1-4; D not certain. Germline V gene data show CDR1 as MNHNY and CDR2 as SVGAGI (reference sequence). V was pared by 6 bases and J by 5 bases, with 16 bases between. There are 15 residues in the CDR3. The CDR3: CASSQVGRRNEKLFF. The DNA of the CDR3 is TGTGCCAGCAGCCAAGTGGGGAGGAGAAATGAAAAACTGTTTTTT.

The chain recombines TRBV27 with TRBJ2-5; 12 nucleotides match TRBD2. The CDR3 has 15 amino acids. With V trimmed by 3 bases and J by 4 bases, 3 bases remained unmatched. CDR1 MNHEY and CDR2 SMNVEV come from the germline V gene (reference sequence). The CDR3 is CASSFTSGRIETQYF. The CDR3 nucleotides are TGTGCCAGCAGTTTTACTAGCGGGAGGATAGAGACCCAGTACTTC.

This chain connects TRBV10-3 to TRBJ1-2; D not resolved. Germline-derived CDR1 and CDR2 are ENHRY and SYGVKD. V dropped 6 bases and J dropped 4 bases, with 9 bases sitting between them. The CDR3 sequence is 12 residues long. The CDR3 nucleotides read TGTGCCATCAGGTATAGAGCCTATGGCTACACCTTC. It codes for CAIRYRAYGYTF.

The chain recombines TRBV14 with TRBJ1-2; a possible D gene is TRBD1 (5 bases). Germline V gives CDR1 SGHDN, CDR2 FVKESK. The CDR3 loop spans 13 amino acids. V lost 5 bases and J lost 4, with 11 bases in between. The CDR3 DNA follows: TGTGCCAGCAGCTCCAGGGTTGGCTATGGCTACACCTTC. Translating gives CASSSRVGYGYTF.

This clone came up a few times. The chain joins TRBV13 to TRBJ2-5; TRBD1 agrees at 10 bases. The CDR3 contains 17 residues. Germline trimming cut 4 bases from V and 5 bases from J; bases unmatched to any gene: 13. Germline assignment: CDR1 PRHDT and CDR2 FYEKMQ (reference sequence). CDR3 DNA: TGTGCCAGCAGCTCCCGGGACAGGGGTTTAGAAACGGAGACCCAGTACTTC. It translates to CASSSRDRGLETETQYF.

CDR3 in amino acids: CASSPPPRHGGDSNQPQHF. For the CDR3, the DNA is TGTGCCAGCAGCCCCCCCCCGAGGCATGGAGGGGATAGCAATCAGCCCCAGCATTTT. This chain links TRBV27 with TRBJ1-5; D possibly corresponds to TRBD1 (5 bases). Trimming left V 6 bases short and J 0 bases short, with 24 bases between. The V gene's germline CDR1 is MNHEY and CDR2 SMNVEV (reference sequence). CDR3 length: 19 amino acids.

The J gene is TRBJ1-5, the V gene TRBV9; unclear D gene. The CDR3 extends over 14 amino acids. Germline CDR1 and CDR2: SGDLS and YYNGEE. V shed 0 bases and J shed 7 bases, with 11 bases lying between them. CDR3 DNA: TGTGCCAGCAGCGTAGCAGTGGGAGACCAGCCCCAGCATTTT. Encoded protein: CASSVAVGDQPQHF.

The chain uses TRBV5-1 and TRBJ1-1; TRBD1 matches 11 bases. V was pared by 7 bases and J by 5 bases, with 10 bases of the junction left unmatched. Germline V gene lookup returns CDR1 SGHRS and CDR2 YFSETQ. This CDR3 contains 15 residues. The CDR3 here is CASARGGQGETEAFF. In DNA form, the CDR3 reads TGCGCCAGCGCCAGAGGGGGACAGGGGGAGACTGAAGCTTTCTTT.

This clone was seen once. The chain employs TRBV27 and TRBJ2-7; D is perhaps TRBD2 (6 bases). CDR1 is MNHEY, CDR2 SMNVEV, per germline (reference sequence). The CDR3 consists of 12 residues. V lost 6 bases, J lost 6 bases, and 12 bases lay in between. CDR3 DNA: TGTGCCAGCAGCCACCCGGGGGTCGAGCAGTACTTC. This gives the protein CASSHPGVEQYF.

The V and J genes are TRBV29-1 and TRBJ2-7; 9 positions match TRBD1. Trimming took 0 bases from V and 2 from J; bases not matched to a gene: 8. The germline V gene has CDR1 SQVTM and CDR2 ANQGSEA. This CDR3 has 16 residues. For the CDR3, the DNA is TGCAGCGTTGAAGACGTACAGGGGGCAAGACCCTACGAGCAGTACTTC. This translates into CSVEDVQGARPYEQYF.

The chain joins TRBV7-2 to TRBJ1-1; 10 bases agree with TRBD1. V lost 2 bases to trimming and J lost 0 bases; unmatched junction nucleotides: 9. Germline CDR1 reads SGHTA; CDR2 reads FQGNSA. There are 18 residues in the CDR3. The CDR3 sequence: CASSLFKGGQGMNTEAFF. The CDR3 DNA reads as TGTGCCAGCAGCTTATTTAAGGGGGGACAGGGGATGAACACTGAAGCTTTCTTT.

This chain uses TRBV28 with TRBJ2-6; the D is unclear. CDR3 size: 14 residues. Germline V CDR1 and CDR2: MDHEN, SYDVKM. With 6 bases removed from V and 0 bases from J, the gap between germline ends came to 6 bases. CDR3 protein: CASRPSSGANVLTF. The CDR3 DNA is TGTGCCAGCAGACCGAGCTCTGGGGCCAACGTCCTGACTTTC.